Shown below are 19 T cell receptor beta chains from a single sample sequenced in a study of blood T cell repertoires in COVID-19. TCRdb's copy holds only in-frame clones and misses some; the assay was immunoSEQ multiplex PCR. The sample yields around 250,000 clones, 75% to 90% seen once. Sequenced: peripheral blood. Every receptor here comes from a human donor in a cohort sampled during active COVID-19.

V and J are TRBV4-3 and TRBJ2-3, with D uncertain. This CDR3 is built from 17 residues. Trimming took off 0 bases at V and 0 bases at J, with 13 bases between the two ends. In germline, CDR1 is LGHNA, CDR2 YSLEER. The CDR3 loop is CASSQEYGGMSTDTQYF. DNA of the CDR3: TGCGCCAGCAGCCAAGAGTACGGCGGCATGAGCACAGATACGCAGTATTTT.

The J gene is TRBJ1-5, the V gene TRBV2; 9 bases map to TRBD1. Germline V gene lookup returns CDR1 SNHLY and CDR2 FYNNEI. Losses at the gene ends were 7 bases for V and 5 bases for J; bases not matched to a gene: 9. There are 15 residues in the CDR3. The CDR3 region has the DNA TGTGCCAGCAATAAGGGGACAGGGAAATATCAGCCCCAGCATTTT. Amino acids: CASNKGTGKYQPQHF.

V gene TRBV7-2 combines with J gene TRBJ2-1; no clear D. Germline values: CDR1 SGHTA, CDR2 FQGNSA. Trimming stripped 5 bases from V and 5 bases from J, with 13 bases between. The CDR3 has 14 residues. The CDR3 here is CASSLYQIDNEQFF. The CDR3 DNA is TGTGCCAGCAGCCTCTACCAAATTGACAATGAGCAGTTCTTC.

The rearrangement links TRBV4-1 to TRBJ2-5; TRBD1 agrees at 8 bases. Germline lookup yields CDR1 MGHRA and CDR2 YSYEKL. V dropped 4 bases and J dropped 4; count of bases not matched to a gene: 8. CDR3 length: 15 residues. In DNA form, the CDR3 reads TGCGCCAGCAGCCTAACAGGGGGACGGGTAGAGACCCAGTACTTC. Translation: CASSLTGGRVETQYF.

CDR3 loop: CASSPGQFYEQYF. Written as DNA, the CDR3 is TGTGCCAGCAGCCCGGGACAATTCTACGAGCAGTACTTC. This chain links TRBV5-4 with TRBJ2-7; a weak D match, TRBD1 (6 bases). CDR1 is SGHNT and CDR2 is YYREEE in the germline V gene (reference sequence). The CDR3 contains 13 residues. V was clipped by 4 bases and J by 3 bases, with 11 bases between them.

The chain is built from TRBV5-1 and TRBJ2-7, with 14 bases identical to TRBD2. Per germline, CDR1 SGHRS and CDR2 YFSETQ. CDR3 size: 17 residues. J was trimmed by 2 bases and V by 4 bases; bases with no gene match: 8. The CDR3 here is CASSTGLAGGTTYEQYF. The CDR3 region has the DNA TGCGCCAGCAGCACTGGACTAGCGGGAGGAACGACCTACGAGCAGTACTTC.

The chain couples TRBV28 to TRBJ2-7; D call uncertain. The CDR3 runs 11 residues. The germline gives CDR1 MDHEN, CDR2 SYDVKM. V lost 6 bases and J 0 bases, leaving 3 bases between the germline ends. The CDR3 DNA is TGTGCCAGCAGGAGCTCCTACGAGCAGTACTTC. Its protein product is CASRSSYEQYF.

The chain joins TRBV11-2 to TRBJ1-1; no definite D call. The germline V gene encodes CDR1 SGHAT and CDR2 FQNNGV. Trimming took 5 bases from V and 0 from J, leaving 10 bases between them. The CDR3 length is 14 residues. CDR3 amino acids: CASSATRLNTEAFF. The DNA for the CDR3 is TGTGCCAGCAGCGCGACTAGATTGAACACTGAAGCTTTCTTT. Supplemented by reference TRBV11-2 and TRBJ1-1, the full variable domain reads EAGVAQSPRYKIIEKRQSVAFWCNPISGHATLYWYQQILGQGPKLLIQFQNNGVVDDSQLPKDRFSAERLKGVDSTLKIQPAKLEDSAVYLCASSATRLNTEAFFGQGTRLTVV.

This clone was counted between two and nine times. The V and J genes are TRBV2 and TRBJ2-7, with a tentative D call TRBD2 (5 bases). The length of the CDR3 is 14 residues. Germline values: CDR1 SNHLY, CDR2 FYNNEI. Trimming removed 4 bases at V and 2 bases at J, with 12 bases between. The CDR3 sequence is CASSGETFTYEQYF. Written as DNA, the CDR3 is TGTGCCAGCAGTGGGGAGACATTCACCTACGAGCAGTACTTC.

V is TRBV4-3 and J is TRBJ2-7; tentative D call: TRBD1 (5 bases). Germline V lookup: CDR1 LGHNA, CDR2 YSLEER. This CDR3 is built from 16 residues. V was pared by 0 bases and J by 2 bases, with 14 bases between. CDR3 coding DNA: TGCGCCAGCAGCCAAGATTCGGACACGAACACCTACGAGCAGTACTTC. It codes for CASSQDSDTNTYEQYF.

This clone was detected a few times. Here the CDR3 DNA reads TGTGCCAGCAGCCAAGCGGGGGGGCCAAGCTACGAGCAGTACTTC. Amino acid sequence: CASSQAGGPSYEQYF. V usage is TRBV7-2 and J usage is TRBJ2-7; the match to TRBD2 covers 10 bases. Germline CDR1 SGHTA, CDR2 FQGNSA. The V segment lost 5 bases and the J segment 3 bases; nucleotides outside the gene matches: 7. CDR3 size: 15 residues.

The chain is built from TRBV7-3 and TRBJ1-1; D not certain. This CDR3 region has 15 residues. The germline V gene encodes CDR1 SGHTA and CDR2 FQGTGA. Trimming pared 5 bases from V and 0 bases from J, leaving 13 bases between. The CDR3, as DNA: TGTGCCAGCAGCCCTCACACAGCCTTGAACACTGAAGCTTTCTTT. Protein sequence: CASSPHTALNTEAFF.

CDR3 in DNA: TGTGCCAGCAGCTTAGCGCCGACAGGGCGCACAGATACGCAGTATTTT. Amino acid sequence: CASSLAPTGRTDTQYF. The V and J genes are TRBV7-2 and TRBJ2-3, with 7 bases fitting TRBD1. J gave up 1 base and V 0 bases, and 4 bases lay outside the gene matches. This CDR3 has 16 amino acids. Germline-derived CDR1 and CDR2 are SGHTA and FQGNSA. Together with reference TRBV7-2 and TRBJ2-3, the CDR3 gives the full variable domain: GAGVSQSPSNKVTEKGKDVELRCDPISGHTALYWYRQSLGQGLEFLIYFQGNSAPDKSGLPSDRFSAERTGGSVSTLTIQRTQQEDSAVYLCASSLAPTGRTDTQYFGPGTRLTVL.

The V and J genes are TRBV7-2 and TRBJ2-7, with D possibly matching TRBD1 (6 bases). V dropped 1 base and J dropped 5 bases, with 12 bases sitting between them. In germline, CDR1 is SGHTA, CDR2 FQGNSA. The CDR3 contains 14 residues. CDR3 DNA: TGTGCCAGCAGCTTAGAGACAGGAATCCACGAGCAGTACTTC. This encodes CASSLETGIHEQYF. Drawing the rest from reference TRBV7-2 and TRBJ2-7, the complete variable domain is GAGVSQSPSNKVTEKGKDVELRCDPISGHTALYWYRQSLGQGLEFLIYFQGNSAPDKSGLPSDRFSAERTGGSVSTLTIQRTQQEDSAVYLCASSLETGIHEQYFGPGTRLTVT.

The rearrangement links TRBV6-1 to TRBJ1-3; no clear D. Per germline, CDR1 MNHNS and CDR2 SASEGT. The CDR3 is 16 amino acids. V lost 0 bases and J 2 bases, leaving 11 bases between the germline ends. CDR3 sequence (DNA): TGTGCCAGCAGTGAAGCGTCGGGGTGGGCTGGAAACACCATATATTTT. It encodes CASSEASGWAGNTIYF.

The chain carries TRBV5-4 and TRBJ2-3, with 11 bases lining up with TRBD2. With V trimmed by 8 bases and J by 4 bases, 6 bases remained unmatched. CDR1 is SGHNT and CDR2 is YYREEE in the germline V gene (reference sequence). This CDR3 contains 14 residues. The CDR3 reads CASLLAGGPDTQYF. CDR3 sequence (DNA): TGTGCCAGTCTTTTAGCGGGGGGGCCAGATACGCAGTATTTT.

This clone has ten or more counts. The chain employs TRBV28 and TRBJ1-5, with no clear D. The CDR3 is made up of 14 amino acids. With 3 bases removed from V and 3 bases from J, the gap between germline ends came to 9 bases. Germline values: CDR1 MDHEN, CDR2 SYDVKM. The CDR3 DNA reads TGTGCCAGCAGTTTGAAGACACCCAATCAGCCCCAGCATTTT. It specifies CASSLKTPNQPQHF.

This clone has just a few counts. The chain recombines TRBV12-3 or TRBV12-4 with TRBJ2-7, with unresolved D. The CDR3 is 12 residues long. Trimming took off 5 bases at V and 0 bases at J, with 5 bases between the two ends. DNA of the CDR3: TGTGCCAGCAGTGTAAACTCCTACGAGCAGTACTTC. Protein: CASSVNSYEQYF.

The V gene is TRBV3-1 (or the pseudogene TRBV3-2), the J gene TRBJ2-1; a possible D gene is TRBD2 (6 bases). V lost 4 bases, J lost 3 bases, and 13 bases lay in between. Germline V gives CDR1 LGHDT, CDR2 YNNKEL (reference sequence). This CDR3 has 15 amino acids. The CDR3 bases are TGTGCCAGCAGCCCACTAGCCTTTAACTACAATGAGCAGTTCTTC. Its protein is CASSPLAFNYNEQFF.